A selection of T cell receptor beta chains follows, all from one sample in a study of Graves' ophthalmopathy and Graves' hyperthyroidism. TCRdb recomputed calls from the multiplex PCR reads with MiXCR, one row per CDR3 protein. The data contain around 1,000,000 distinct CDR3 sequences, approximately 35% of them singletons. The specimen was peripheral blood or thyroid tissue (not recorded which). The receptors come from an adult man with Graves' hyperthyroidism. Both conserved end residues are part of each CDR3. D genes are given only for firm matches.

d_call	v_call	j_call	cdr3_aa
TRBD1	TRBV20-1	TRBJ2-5	CSAKDREETQYF
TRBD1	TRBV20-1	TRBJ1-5	CSATGTAYSNQPQHF
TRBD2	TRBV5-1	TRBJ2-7	CASSYGLAGEGEQYF
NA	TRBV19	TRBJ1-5	CASNTGSNQPQHF
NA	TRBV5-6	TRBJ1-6	CASSLGGAGQVNSPLHF
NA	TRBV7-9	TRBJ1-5	CASTSLGVWQPQHF
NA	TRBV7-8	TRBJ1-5	CASSETSAQPQHF
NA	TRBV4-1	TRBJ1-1	CASSTRPNEGLGTEAFF
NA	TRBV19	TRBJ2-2	CASSMTAGELFF
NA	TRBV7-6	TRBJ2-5	CASGVKGYDQETQYF
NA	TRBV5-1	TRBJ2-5	CASSLAGSLETQYF
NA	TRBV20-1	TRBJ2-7	CSARARPGSYEQYF
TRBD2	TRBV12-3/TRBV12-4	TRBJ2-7	CASSLAQGGPAYF
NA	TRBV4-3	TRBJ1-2	CASSRKIGYTF
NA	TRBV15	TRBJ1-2	CACAGTAGGYTF
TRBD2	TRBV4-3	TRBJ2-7	CASSLVAGVRVYEQYF
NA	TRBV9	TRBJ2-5	CASSVLSGQETQYF
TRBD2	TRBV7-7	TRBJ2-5	CASSNTPGLLEAQYF
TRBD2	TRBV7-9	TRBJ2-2	CASRQGLAPTRAGELFF
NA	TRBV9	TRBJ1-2	CASSGREDGYTF
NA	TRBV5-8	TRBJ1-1	CASSLDQMGTEAFF
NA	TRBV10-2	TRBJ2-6	CASSESGGSGANVLTF
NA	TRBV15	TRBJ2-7	CATSRVPREQYF
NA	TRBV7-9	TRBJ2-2	CASSFALNTGELFF
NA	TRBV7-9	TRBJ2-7	CASSAGYGYEQYF
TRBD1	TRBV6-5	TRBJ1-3	CASSSRTGQGGNTIYF
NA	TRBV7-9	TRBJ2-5	CASSLALRVETQYF
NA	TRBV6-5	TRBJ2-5	CASSPTGGGQETQYF
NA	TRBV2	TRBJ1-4	CASSPTSTRFEKLFF
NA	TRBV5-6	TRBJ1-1	CATSEGTSTEAFF
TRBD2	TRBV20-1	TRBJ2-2	CSARPRTGLAGVGNTGELFF
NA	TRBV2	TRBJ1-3	CASSQLNTIYF
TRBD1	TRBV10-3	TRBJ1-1	CAISAKQGQDEAFF
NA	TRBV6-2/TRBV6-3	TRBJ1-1	CASLGDSMNTEAFF
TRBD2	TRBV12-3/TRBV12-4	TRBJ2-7	CASSLSGSLYEQYF
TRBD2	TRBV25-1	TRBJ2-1	CASSERGMAGGYNEQFF
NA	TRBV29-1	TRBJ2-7	CSALGPAQGYEQYF
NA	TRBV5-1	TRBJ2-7	CASSPDRPGSTVEQYF
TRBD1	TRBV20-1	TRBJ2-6	CSARQGVANVLTF
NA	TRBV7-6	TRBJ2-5	CASSQPQETQYF
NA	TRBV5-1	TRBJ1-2	CASSFNQGSNGYTF
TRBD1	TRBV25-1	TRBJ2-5	CASSPRPRQGPRNQETQYF
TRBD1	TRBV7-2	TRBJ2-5	CASRSGTGYQETQYF
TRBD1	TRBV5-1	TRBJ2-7	CASSPSGQGSDYEQYF
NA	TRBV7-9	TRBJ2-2	CASSFSSDTGELFF
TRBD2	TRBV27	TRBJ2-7	CASSLTILAATYEQYF
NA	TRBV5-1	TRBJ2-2	CASSSQGLFTGELFF
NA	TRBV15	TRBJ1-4	CATSRGSVKQGRDEKLFF
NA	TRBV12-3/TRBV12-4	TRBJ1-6	CASSYSRRGHSSYNSPLHF
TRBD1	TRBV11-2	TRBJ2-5	CASSSGQGTWEETQYF
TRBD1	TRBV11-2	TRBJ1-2	CASSYGTGLQWNTF
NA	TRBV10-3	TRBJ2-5	CAIKYQETQYF
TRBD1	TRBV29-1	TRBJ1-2	CSVVLGTGVGWVYGYTF
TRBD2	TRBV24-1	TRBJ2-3	CATSGTSGRTDTQYF
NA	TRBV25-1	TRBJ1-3	CASSEYNAIYF
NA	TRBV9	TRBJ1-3	CASSRDGSSGNTIYF
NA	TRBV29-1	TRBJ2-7	CSVGKEDYEQYF
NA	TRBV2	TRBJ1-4	CASTGSVTTNEELFF
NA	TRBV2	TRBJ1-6	CASSDLGLENSPLHF